This TCR beta chain was recovered during a study of beta chain features in type 1 diabetes. The study, taken as a whole, reports: In every one of the four CD4+ subsets, TCRB CDR3s were moderately but significantly shorter in Type 1 diabetes patients. The naive, central memory and Treg TCRB repertoires showed an apparent similarity that was greater among patients than among healthy donors.

CD45RO/CCR7/CD25/CD127/CD95/CD27 sorting isolated CD4+ naive, central memory, regulatory and stem cell-like memory cells. Expressed TCRB transcripts were sequenced because the isolated RNA had all been reverse transcribed beforehand. TCRdb's table, derived via immunoSEQ multiplex PCR, lists solely in-frame clones and lacks some. The table includes 120,000 or so clones, roughly 15% detected once. As concerns this clone: Its target is not known.

Germline lookup yields CDR1 MNHEY and CDR2 SVGAGI. With 0 bases removed from V and 7 bases from J, the gap between germline ends came to 8 bases. CDR3 length: 13 amino acids. The sequencing input was central memory CD4+ T cells from blood. The V gene is TRBV6-5, the J gene TRBJ2-3; D not certain. This TCR came from a young man with type 1 diabetes. In DNA, the CDR3 is TGTGCCAGCAGTTACTCAAACAGTTATACGCAGTATTTT. This codes for CASSYSNSYTQYF.